This TCR beta chain emerged from a study of immune characterization of retroperitoneal liposarcoma. TCRdb reanalysed the PCR reads using MiXCR and keeps one entry per CDR3 protein. The sample comprises roughly 10,000 distinct CDR3 sequences, about 29% of which are singletons, and around 8.4% rests with the top ten. This clonotype qualifies as medium-sized. The CDR3 length is 13 residues. The ends were cut back, 2 bases at V and 10 bases at J, with 12 bases in the middle. Germline CDR1 is SGHTA and CDR2 is FQGNSA. Sequenced input: tumor tissue. The chain is built from TRBV7-2 and TRBJ2-1; the D gene is possibly TRBD1 (5 bases). The TCR sequence derives from a male donor with retroperitoneal liposarcoma. CDR3 sequence: CASSLSRVYEQFF. CDR3 bases: TGTGCCAGCAGCTTATCCAGGGTATACGAGCAGTTCTTC.